Following are 11 T cell receptor beta chains from one sample sequenced in a study of T cell repertoires in cytomegalovirus infection. TCRdb recomputed calls from the reads with MiXCR, one row per CDR3 protein. The sample shows approximately 340,000 distinct CDR3 sequences, roughly 29% of them seen only once. What these receptors recognize is not known. Sequencing was performed on cultured PBMCs, taken from culture after CMV antigen stimulation. The receptors shown here come from a human donor in good health (CMV status not recorded). Some clones in this sample may be carry-over from other donors' samples.

J is TRBJ2-1 and V is TRBV6-8, with 10 positions matching TRBD2. The V and J ends lost 0 bases and 12 bases, in that order; junction bases with no gene match: 5. The germline V gene encodes CDR1 MNHGY and CDR2 SAAAGT. This CDR3 is 14 amino acids long. This chain's CDR3 is CASSYSGLAGVQFF. Here the CDR3 DNA reads TGTGCCAGCAGTTACTCTGGGCTAGCGGGGGTGCAGTTCTTC.

This clonotype has only a few counts. The rearrangement links TRBV5-1 to TRBJ1-3; D uncertain. The V gene lost 0 bases and the J gene lost 2 bases, with 9 bases spanning the gap. Looked up from germline, CDR1 is SGHRS and CDR2 is YFSETQ. The CDR3 contains 15 residues. The CDR3 DNA sequence: TGCGCCAGCAGCTTGGAGATGGCCACTGGAAACACCATATATTTT. Amino acid sequence: CASSLEMATGNTIYF.

This clonotype was observed a handful of times. The chain combines TRBV28 with TRBJ2-2; D tentatively reads TRBD1 or TRBD2 (5 bases each). There are 16 residues in the CDR3. V was trimmed by 1 base and J by 1 base, leaving 10 bases between them. CDR1 MDHEN and CDR2 SYDVKM come from the germline V gene. The CDR3 DNA reads as TGTGCCAGCAGTTTATCCGGGACCGTGAACACCGGGGAGCTGTTTTTT. Its protein is CASSLSGTVNTGELFF.

Only a few counts were recorded for this clonotype. This chain connects TRBV5-4 to TRBJ1-5, with D possibly matching TRBD1 (5 bases). Germline CDR1 and CDR2: SGHNT and YYREEE (reference sequence). V lost 4 bases and J 4 bases, leaving 15 bases between the germline ends. The CDR3 length is 15 residues. The DNA of the CDR3 is TGTGCCAGCAGCCGGGACGGCGGGCAAAATCAGCCCCAGCATTTT. The encoded protein is CASSRDGGQNQPQHF.

The chain has TRBV5-1 and TRBJ1-1; D not certain. CDR3 length: 15 amino acids. Trimming removed 0 bases from V and 6 bases from J, with 15 bases in between. Germline CDR1 reads SGHRS; CDR2 reads YFSETQ. The CDR3 DNA reads TGCGCCAGCAGCTTGGCCGAAGGAGGAGGATCTGAAGCTTTCTTT. It specifies CASSLAEGGGSEAFF.

This chain connects TRBV2 to TRBJ2-3, with D possibly TRBD2 on 6 matching bases. Looked up from germline, CDR1 is SNHLY and CDR2 is FYNNEI. Trimming left V 3 bases short and J 0 bases short, with 10 bases between. The CDR3 has 15 amino acids. The CDR3: CASSEAGSSTDTQYF. In DNA form, the CDR3 reads TGTGCCAGCAGTGAGGCGGGGTCTAGCACAGATACGCAGTATTTT.

This clonotype showed up just a few times. The J gene is TRBJ2-1, the V gene TRBV19; 7 positions match TRBD2. Losses at the gene ends were 5 bases for V and 4 bases for J; bases not matched to a gene: 5. The CDR3 sequence is 14 residues long. Per germline, CDR1 LNHDA and CDR2 SQIVND (reference sequence). As DNA, the CDR3 is TGTGCCAGTAGTCCACGGGGGGAGTACAATGAGCAGTTCTTC. Translation gives CASSPRGEYNEQFF.

This clonotype showed up many times. The chain carries TRBV7-6 and TRBJ2-3; 9 bases are shared with TRBD2. The CDR3 extends over 17 amino acids. V was clipped by 0 bases and J by 2 bases; unmatched bases: 6. CDR1 is SGHVS and CDR2 is FNYEAQ in the germline V gene. As DNA, the CDR3 is TGTGCCAGCAGCTTAGCGCTGGGCGGGAGGGTCACAGATACGCAGTATTTT. Translated, it gives CASSLALGGRVTDTQYF.

CDR3: CASSEVASSSYEQYF. The CDR3 DNA reads as TGTGCCAGCAGTGAGGTGGCTTCTTCCTCCTACGAGCAGTACTTC. The chain has TRBV6-1 and TRBJ2-7; no firm D call. There are 15 residues in the CDR3. V lost 3 bases and J 0 bases, leaving 12 bases between the germline ends. CDR1 and CDR2 from the germline V gene are MNHNS and SASEGT.

There are many counts of this clonotype. The V and J genes are TRBV7-2 and TRBJ2-7; a possible D gene is TRBD2 (6 bases). From germline, CDR1 is SGHTA and CDR2 FQGNSA. The CDR3 is 15 residues long. Trimming shortened V by 4 bases and J by 2 bases, and 15 bases separated the two germline ends. CDR3 in DNA: TGTGCCAGCAGCTCCGGGGGAGCGGCAGCCTACGAGCAGTACTTC. Protein sequence: CASSSGGAAAYEQYF. The variable domain in full, with the rest retrieved from reference TRBV7-2 and TRBJ2-7, is GAGVSQSPSNKVTEKGKDVELRCDPISGHTALYWYRQSLGQGLEFLIYFQGNSAPDKSGLPSDRFSAERTGGSVSTLTIQRTQQEDSAVYLCASSSGGAAAYEQYFGPGTRLTVT.

This clonotype was observed a handful of times. The rearrangement uses TRBV25-1 and TRBJ2-1, with TRBD2 identical over 15 bases. Trimming removed 4 bases from V and 4 bases from J; junction bases left unmatched: 8. Germline CDR1 MGHDK, CDR2 SYGVNS. CDR3 length: 18 amino acids. The DNA of the CDR3 is TGTGCCAGCAGTGGACGGACTAGCGGGAGGGCCAAGTACAATGAGCAGTTCTTC. Its protein product is CASSGRTSGRAKYNEQFF. The variable domain in full, with the rest retrieved from reference TRBV25-1 and TRBJ2-1, is EADIYQTPRYLVIGTGKKITLECSQTMGHDKMYWYQQDPGMELHLIHYSYGVNSTEKGDLSSESTVSRIRTEHFPLTLESARPSHTSQYLCASSGRTSGRAKYNEQFFGPGTRLTVL.